The entry below gives a single TCR beta chain sequence along with its context. The antigen is not known. Nonspecific anti-CD3/anti-CD28 bead stimulation represents the broad CD4+ T cell repertoire. Sorting selected CD4+ T cells upregulating both CD40 ligand and CD69. Donors were HIV-1-infected adults who began suppressive ART during chronic infection. The immunoSEQ assay was version 4, run in survey mode. Repertoires were generated with immunoSEQ multiplex PCR, while TCRdb's copy carries only in-frame clones and drops some. The sample contains 40,000 to 60,000 clones, approximately 90% of which appear only once. This specimen comes from a study of persistence of HIV-infected CD4 T cells. Study-level findings and limits: Bulk TCR data could not be restricted to HIV-1-infected CMV-responding cells.

This CDR3 comprises 13 residues. Germline CDR1 is MDHEN and CDR2 is SYDVKM. V lost 8 bases, J lost 8 bases, and 16 bases lay in between. The material sequenced was CD4+ T cells sorted from PBMCs after roughly 17-hour stimulation, taken from a patient who received antiretroviral therapy. The clonotype originates from an adult woman with HIV who was CMV-seropositive. The chain joins TRBV28 to TRBJ2-1; D may correspond to TRBD1 or TRBD2 (6 bases each). Written as DNA, the CDR3 is TGTGCCAGCGGGCCGGGGGCGCCTCATGAGCAGTTCTTC. Encoded protein: CASGPGAPHEQFF.